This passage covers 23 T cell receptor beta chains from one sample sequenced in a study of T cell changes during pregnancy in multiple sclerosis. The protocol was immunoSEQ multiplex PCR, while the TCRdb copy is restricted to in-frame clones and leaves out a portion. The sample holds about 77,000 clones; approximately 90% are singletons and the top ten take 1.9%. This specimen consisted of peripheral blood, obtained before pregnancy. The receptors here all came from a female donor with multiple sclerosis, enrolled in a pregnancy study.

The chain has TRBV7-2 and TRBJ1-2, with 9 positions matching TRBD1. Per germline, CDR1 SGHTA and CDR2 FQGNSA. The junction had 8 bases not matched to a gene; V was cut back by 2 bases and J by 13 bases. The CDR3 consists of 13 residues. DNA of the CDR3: TGTGCCAGCAGCTTATGGGACAGGGCCATAGGCACCTTC. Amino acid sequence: CASSLWDRAIGTF.

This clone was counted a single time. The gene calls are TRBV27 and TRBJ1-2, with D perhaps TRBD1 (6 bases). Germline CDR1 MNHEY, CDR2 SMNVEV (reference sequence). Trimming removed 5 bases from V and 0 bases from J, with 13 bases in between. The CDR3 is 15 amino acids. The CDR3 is CASSTGGAPNYGYTF. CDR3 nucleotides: TGTGCCAGCAGTACCGGGGGGGCTCCTAACTATGGCTACACCTTC.

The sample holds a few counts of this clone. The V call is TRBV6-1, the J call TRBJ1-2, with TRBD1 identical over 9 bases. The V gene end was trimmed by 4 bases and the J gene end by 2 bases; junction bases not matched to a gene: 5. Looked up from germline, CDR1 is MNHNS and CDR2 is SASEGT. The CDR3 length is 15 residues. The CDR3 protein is CASSAPTGGNYGYTF. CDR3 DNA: TGTGCCAGCAGTGCACCGACAGGGGGGAACTATGGCTACACCTTC.

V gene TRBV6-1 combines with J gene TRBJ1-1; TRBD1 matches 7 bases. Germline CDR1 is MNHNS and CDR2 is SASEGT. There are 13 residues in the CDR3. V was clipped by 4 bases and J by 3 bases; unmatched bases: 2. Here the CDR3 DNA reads TGTGCCAGCAGTGGACAGGGAGACACTGAAGCTTTCTTT. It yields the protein CASSGQGDTEAFF.

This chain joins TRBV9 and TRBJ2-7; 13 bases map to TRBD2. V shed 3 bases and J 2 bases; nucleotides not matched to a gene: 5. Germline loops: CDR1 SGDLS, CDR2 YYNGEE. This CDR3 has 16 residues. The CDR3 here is CASSDTSGGATYEQYF. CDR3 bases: TGTGCCAGCAGCGATACTAGCGGGGGGGCAACCTACGAGCAGTACTTC.

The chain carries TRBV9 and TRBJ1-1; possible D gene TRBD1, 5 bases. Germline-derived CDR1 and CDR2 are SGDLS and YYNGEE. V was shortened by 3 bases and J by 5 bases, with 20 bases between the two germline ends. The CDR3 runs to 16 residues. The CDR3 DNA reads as TGTGCCAGCAGCGCCGGACCGGGCAGGGCTGCGACTGAAGCTTTCTTT. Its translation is CASSAGPGRAATEAFF. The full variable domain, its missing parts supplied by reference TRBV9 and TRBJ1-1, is DSGVTQTPKHLITATGQRVTLRCSPRSGDLSVYWYQQSLDQGLQFLIQYYNGEERAKGNILERFSAQQFPDLHSELNLSSLELGDSALYFCASSAGPGRAATEAFFGQGTRLTVV.

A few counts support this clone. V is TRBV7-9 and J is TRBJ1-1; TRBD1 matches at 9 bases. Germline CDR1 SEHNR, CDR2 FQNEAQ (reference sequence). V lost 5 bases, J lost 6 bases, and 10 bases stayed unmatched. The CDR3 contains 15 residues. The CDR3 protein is CASSPGTGFLAEAFF. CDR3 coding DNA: TGTGCCAGCAGCCCTGGGACAGGGTTCTTGGCTGAAGCTTTCTTT.

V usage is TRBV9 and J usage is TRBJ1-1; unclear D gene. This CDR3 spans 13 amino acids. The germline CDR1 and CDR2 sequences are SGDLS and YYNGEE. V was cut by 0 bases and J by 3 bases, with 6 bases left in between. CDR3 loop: CASSVATDTEAFF. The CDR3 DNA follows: TGTGCCAGCAGCGTAGCCACAGACACTGAAGCTTTCTTT.

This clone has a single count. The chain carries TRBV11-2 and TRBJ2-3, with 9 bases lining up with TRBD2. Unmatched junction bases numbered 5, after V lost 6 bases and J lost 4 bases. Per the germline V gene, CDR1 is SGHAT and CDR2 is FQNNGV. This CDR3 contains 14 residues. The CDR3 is CASRSGGKADTQYF. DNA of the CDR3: TGTGCCAGCAGAAGCGGGGGGAAGGCAGATACGCAGTATTTT.

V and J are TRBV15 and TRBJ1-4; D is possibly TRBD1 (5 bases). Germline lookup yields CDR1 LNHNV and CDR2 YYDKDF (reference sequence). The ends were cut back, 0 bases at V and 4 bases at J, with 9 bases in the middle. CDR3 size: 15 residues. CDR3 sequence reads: CATSRDGRVNEKLFF. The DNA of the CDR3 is TGTGCCACCAGCAGAGATGGCAGGGTTAATGAAAAACTGTTTTTT.

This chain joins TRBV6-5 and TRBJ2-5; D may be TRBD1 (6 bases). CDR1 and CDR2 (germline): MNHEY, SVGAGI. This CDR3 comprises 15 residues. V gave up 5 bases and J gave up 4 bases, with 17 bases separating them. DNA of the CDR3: TGTGCCAGCAGTACCACCATACAGGGATCAGAGACCCAGTACTTC. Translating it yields CASSTTIQGSETQYF.

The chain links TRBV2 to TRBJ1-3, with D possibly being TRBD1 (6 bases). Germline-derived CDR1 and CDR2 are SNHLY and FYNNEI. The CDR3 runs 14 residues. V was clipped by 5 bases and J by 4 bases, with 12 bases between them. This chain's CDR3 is CASSIQGSGNTIYF. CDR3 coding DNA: TGTGCCAGCAGTATTCAGGGGTCCGGAAACACCATATATTTT.

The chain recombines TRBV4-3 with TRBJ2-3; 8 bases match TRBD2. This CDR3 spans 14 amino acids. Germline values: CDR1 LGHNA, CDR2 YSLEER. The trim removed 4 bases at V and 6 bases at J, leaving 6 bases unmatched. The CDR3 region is CASSLQRGWDTQYF. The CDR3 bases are TGCGCCAGCAGCCTACAGCGGGGGTGGGATACGCAGTATTTT.

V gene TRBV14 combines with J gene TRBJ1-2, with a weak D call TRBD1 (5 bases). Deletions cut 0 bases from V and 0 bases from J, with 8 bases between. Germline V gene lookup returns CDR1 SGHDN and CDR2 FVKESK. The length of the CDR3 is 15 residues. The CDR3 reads CASSQEQVTNYGYTF. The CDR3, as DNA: TGTGCCAGCAGCCAAGAACAGGTTACTAACTATGGCTACACCTTC.

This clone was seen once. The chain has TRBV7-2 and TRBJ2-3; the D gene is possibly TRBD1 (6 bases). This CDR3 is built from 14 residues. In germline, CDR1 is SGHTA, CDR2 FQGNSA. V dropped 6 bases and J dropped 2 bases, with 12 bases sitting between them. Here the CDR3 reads CASRVDRYTDTQYF. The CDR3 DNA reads TGTGCCAGCAGGGTTGACAGGTACACAGATACGCAGTATTTT.

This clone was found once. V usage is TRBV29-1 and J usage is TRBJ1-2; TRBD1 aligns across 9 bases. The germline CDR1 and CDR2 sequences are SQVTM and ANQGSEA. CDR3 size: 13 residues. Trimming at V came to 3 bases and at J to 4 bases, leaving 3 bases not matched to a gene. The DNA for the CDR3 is TGCAGCGTTGAGGACAGGGGATCCTATGGCTACACCTTC. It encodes CSVEDRGSYGYTF.

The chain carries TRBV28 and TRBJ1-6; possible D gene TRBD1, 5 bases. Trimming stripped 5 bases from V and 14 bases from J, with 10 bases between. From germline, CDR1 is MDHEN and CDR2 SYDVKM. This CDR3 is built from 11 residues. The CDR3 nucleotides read TGTGCCAGCAGTCTACAGGCCACCCTCCACTTT. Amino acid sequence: CASSLQATLHF.

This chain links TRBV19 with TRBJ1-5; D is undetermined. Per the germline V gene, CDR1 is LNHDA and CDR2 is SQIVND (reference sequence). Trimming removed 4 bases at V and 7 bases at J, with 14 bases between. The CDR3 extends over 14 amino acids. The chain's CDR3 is CASSTEATWQPQHF. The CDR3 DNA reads TGTGCCAGTAGTACCGAAGCCACGTGGCAGCCCCAGCATTTT.

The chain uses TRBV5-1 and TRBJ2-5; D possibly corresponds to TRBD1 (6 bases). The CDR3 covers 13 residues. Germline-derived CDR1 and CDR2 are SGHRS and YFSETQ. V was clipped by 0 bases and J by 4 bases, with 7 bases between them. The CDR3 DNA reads TGCGCCAGCAGCTTGGGGACAGCAGAGACCCAGTACTTC. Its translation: CASSLGTAETQYF.

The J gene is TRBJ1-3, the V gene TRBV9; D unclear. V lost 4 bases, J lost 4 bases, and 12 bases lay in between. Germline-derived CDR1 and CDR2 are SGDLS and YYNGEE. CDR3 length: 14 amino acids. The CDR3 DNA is TGTGCCAGCAGCCACGGCTTGGAGGGAAACACCATATATTTT. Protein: CASSHGLEGNTIYF.

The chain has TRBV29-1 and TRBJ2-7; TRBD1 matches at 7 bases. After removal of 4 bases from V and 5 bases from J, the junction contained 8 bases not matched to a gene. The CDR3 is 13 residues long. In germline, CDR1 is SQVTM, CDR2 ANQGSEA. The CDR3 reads CSVAGGEANEQYF. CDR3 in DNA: TGCAGCGTTGCAGGGGGTGAGGCAAACGAGCAGTACTTC.

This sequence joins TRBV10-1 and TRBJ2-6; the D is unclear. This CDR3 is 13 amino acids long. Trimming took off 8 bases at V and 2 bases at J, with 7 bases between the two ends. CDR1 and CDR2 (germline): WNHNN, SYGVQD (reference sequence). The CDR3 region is CASSDTGANVLTF. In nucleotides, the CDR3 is TGCGCCAGCTCAGACACTGGGGCCAACGTCCTGACTTTC.

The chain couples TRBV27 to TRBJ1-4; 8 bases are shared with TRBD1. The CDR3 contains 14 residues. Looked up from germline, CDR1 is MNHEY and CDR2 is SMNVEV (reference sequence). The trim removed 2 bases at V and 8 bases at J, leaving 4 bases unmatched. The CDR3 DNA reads TGTGCCAGCAGTTTACAGGGGGCTGCGGAAAAACTGTTTTTT. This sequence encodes CASSLQGAAEKLFF. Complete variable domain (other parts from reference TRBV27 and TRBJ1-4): EAQVTQNPRYLITVTGKKLTVTCSQNMNHEYMSWYRQDPGLGLRQIYYSMNVEVTDKGDVPEGYKVSRKEKRNFPLILESPSPNQTSLYFCASSLQGAAEKLFFGSGTQLSVL.